This T cell receptor beta chain stems from a study of blood T cell repertoires in COVID-19. Study details: Donors in the United States, Italy and Spain gave samples during acute or convalescent COVID-19. PBMCs, B-cell-depleted T cells, or T cells provided the cDNA or gDNA that made up the material.

Source study methods: How many nucleated cells were present was estimated from reference gene primer amplification. Repertoires were generated with immunoSEQ multiplex PCR, while TCRdb's copy carries only in-frame clones and drops some. The V and J calls and the clone size are those of that table, but D and trimming were determined from the DNA. The top ten hold around 4% of the sample, which has about 150,000 clones, 87% seen once. The CDR3 covers 13 residues. With 6 bases removed from V and 3 bases from J, the gap between germline ends came to 11 bases. CDR1 and CDR2 (germline): MNHEY, SVGAGI. The specimen sequenced was peripheral blood. The sequence derives from a woman aged 60-75 years with active or convalescent COVID-19. J is TRBJ2-5 and V is TRBV6-5, with D possibly being TRBD1 (6 bases). CDR3 DNA sequence: TGTGCCAGCAGCTTCGGACAGAAAGAGACCCAGTACTTC. Translation gives CASSFGQKETQYF.